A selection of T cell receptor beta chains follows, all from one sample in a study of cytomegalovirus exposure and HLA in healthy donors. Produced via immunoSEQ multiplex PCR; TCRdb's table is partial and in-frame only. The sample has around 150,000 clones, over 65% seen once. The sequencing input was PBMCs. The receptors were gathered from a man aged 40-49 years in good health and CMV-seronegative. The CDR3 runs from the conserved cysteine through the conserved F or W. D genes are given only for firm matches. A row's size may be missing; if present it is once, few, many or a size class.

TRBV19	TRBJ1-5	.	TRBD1	CASSVGTGNPQHF	TGTGCCAGTAGTGTAGGGACAGGGAATCCCCAGCATTTT
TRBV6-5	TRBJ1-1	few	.	CASGSGTEAFF	TGTGCCAGCGGGAGTGGGACTGAAGCTTTCTTT
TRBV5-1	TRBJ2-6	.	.	CASSPGAGANVLTF	TGCGCCAGCAGCCCAGGGGCTGGGGCCAACGTCCTGACTTTC
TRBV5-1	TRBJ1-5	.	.	CASSLQGNNQPQHF	TGCGCCAGCAGCTTGCAGGGTAACAATCAGCCCCAGCATTTT
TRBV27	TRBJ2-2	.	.	CASSLLAGTGELFF	TGTGCCAGCAGTTTATTGGCGGGTACCGGGGAGCTGTTTTTT
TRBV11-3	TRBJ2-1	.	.	CASSLDSGQNYNEQFF	TGTGCCAGCAGCTTAGACTCGGGACAAAATTACAATGAGCAGTTCTTC
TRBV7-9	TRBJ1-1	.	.	CASSPWNTEAFF	TGTGCCAGCAGCCCTTGGAACACTGAAGCTTTCTTT
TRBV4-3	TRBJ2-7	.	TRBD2	CASSQGRTSGTYEQYF	TGCGCCAGCAGCCAAGGAAGGACTAGCGGGACCTACGAGCAGTACTTC
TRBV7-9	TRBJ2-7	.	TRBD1	CASSSNGQEYEQYF	TGTGCCAGCAGCTCCAACGGACAGGAATACGAGCAGTACTTC
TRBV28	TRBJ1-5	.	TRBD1	CASSSPLPGGRQPQHF	TGTGCCAGCAGTTCTCCCCTCCCAGGGGGCCGTCAGCCCCAGCATTTT
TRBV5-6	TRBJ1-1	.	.	CASSFAAPEGAFF	TGTGCCAGCAGCTTCGCAGCTCCCGAGGGAGCTTTCTTT
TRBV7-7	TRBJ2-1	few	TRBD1	CASSSGRQGVDNEQFF	TGTGCTAGCAGCTCGGGGCGACAGGGGGTCGACAATGAGCAGTTCTTC
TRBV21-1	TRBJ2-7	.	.	CASSKGPRGQVSSYEQYF	TGTGCCAGCAGCAAAGGACCGAGGGGGCAAGTGAGCTCCTACGAGCAGTACTTC
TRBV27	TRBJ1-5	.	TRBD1	CASSAVQGSNQPQHF	TGTGCCAGCAGTGCCGTACAGGGGAGCAATCAGCCCCAGCATTTT
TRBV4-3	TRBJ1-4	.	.	CASSQGAVEKLFF	TGCGCCAGCAGCCAGGGGGCCGTTGAAAAACTGTTTTTT
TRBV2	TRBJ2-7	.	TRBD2	CASSELRGGPEQYF	TGTGCCAGCAGTGAATTACGCGGGGGACCCGAGCAGTACTTC
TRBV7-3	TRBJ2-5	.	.	CASSLRVQETQYF	TGTGCCAGCAGCCTCAGGGTCCAAGAGACCCAGTACTTC
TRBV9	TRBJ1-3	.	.	CASSVDEGFSGNTIYF	TGTGCCAGCAGCGTAGATGAGGGCTTCTCTGGAAACACCATATATTTT
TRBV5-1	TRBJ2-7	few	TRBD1	CASSLEGQGFHEQYF	TGCGCCAGCAGCTTGGAGGGACAGGGGTTCCACGAGCAGTACTTC
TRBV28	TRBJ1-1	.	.	CASSAPLGLWTEAFF	TGTGCCAGCAGTGCGCCTCTGGGACTTTGGACTGAAGCTTTCTTT
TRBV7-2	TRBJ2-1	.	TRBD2	CASRPRLAGSYNEQFF	TGTGCCAGCCGCCCCCGACTAGCGGGGTCCTACAATGAGCAGTTCTTC
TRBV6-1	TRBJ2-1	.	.	CASNDPEGGNEQFF	TGTGCCAGCAACGACCCCGAAGGCGGGAATGAGCAGTTCTTC
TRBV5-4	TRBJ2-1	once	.	CASSLDLNGEQFF	TGTGCCAGCAGCTTGGACCTAAACGGTGAGCAGTTCTTC
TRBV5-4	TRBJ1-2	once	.	CASSFTHGNYGYTF	TGTGCCAGCAGCTTCACCCACGGTAACTATGGCTACACCTTC
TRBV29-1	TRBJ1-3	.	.	CSVREGLSGNTIYF	TGCAGCGTTCGGGAGGGATTATCTGGAAACACCATATATTTT
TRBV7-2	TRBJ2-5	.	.	CASSLAHGTVGTQYF	TGTGCCAGCAGCTTAGCGCACGGGACTGTAGGGACCCAGTACTTC
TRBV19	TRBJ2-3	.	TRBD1	CAISPGQGYTDTQYF	TGTGCCATTTCGCCGGGACAGGGGTACACAGATACGCAGTATTTT
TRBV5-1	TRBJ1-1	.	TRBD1	CASSLETGDGNTEAFF	TGCGCCAGCAGCTTGGAGACAGGGGATGGGAACACTGAAGCTTTCTTT
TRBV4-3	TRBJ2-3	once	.	CASSQAQIGRLGIYTDTQYF	TGCGCCAGCAGCCAAGCCCAGATTGGGAGACTAGGGATTTACACAGATACGCAGTATTTT
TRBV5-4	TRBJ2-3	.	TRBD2	CASSRTRGDTQYF	TGTGCCAGCAGCCGGACTAGAGGAGATACGCAGTATTTT